This T cell receptor beta chain was found in a study of identical twins (dated by TCRdb to 2015 to 2016). In terms of the full investigation: To test whether fetal clonotypes persist, the study used deep sequencing on TCR alpha and beta repertoires from monozygotic twins, unrelated adults of various ages, and cord blood. To rule out contamination, the twin experiments were replicated at different times with different library preparation protocols. Points the paper makes about the study in general: In monozygotic twins, recombination models systematically underestimated out-of-frame TCR alpha sharing, but the models matched the sharing seen between unrelated individuals. A weaker excess of twin sharing was found in beta out-of-frame sequences because the signal-to-noise ratio was lowered by fewer shared sequences. Compared with coincidental sharing between unrelated individuals, out-of-frame TCR alpha sequences shared between twins had an excess of sequences with low generation probability. Fewer insertions were carried by abundant cord blood beta clonotypes; a weaker similar trend was observed in young adult naive repertoires, while no such trend was observed in memory repertoires. Invariant T cells such as MAIT and iNKT could partly confound zero-insertion analyses, though diverse VJ usage argued against this for most clonotypes. Because the same donors could not be followed over many years, conclusions were based on cross-sectional statistical analysis.

Every donor was a healthy Caucasian. Three pairs of female monozygotic twins, all aged roughly 18 to 30 years, made up the twin cohort. Positive isolation kits from Invitrogen were used to isolate CD4+ and CD8+ T cell populations. Library generation was performed with 5' RACE. Sequencing used an Illumina HiSeq 2000. A universal primer binding site was introduced by template switching, and a unique molecular identifier was present in the final cDNA, enabling accurate counting of TCR cDNA molecules. Specific primers in the conserved constant-segment region were used to synthesize first-strand cDNA for TCR alpha and beta chains. To control for contamination, every cDNA library was double barcoded, receiving both a SMART-Mk sample barcode and Illumina barcodes. TruSeq adapter sequences and Illumina sample barcodes were added in two successive PCR steps. The TCR alpha and beta cDNA libraries were sequenced on the Illumina HiSeq platform using custom primers. As for the original processing: Unique molecular identifiers were extracted from raw reads with MiGEC, and CDR3 positions were determined with MiXCR. Recombination models were inferred per individual with the repgenHMM and IGoR tools using an EM algorithm. The analysis of shared clonotypes was done with the tcR package in R, with sharing normalized by the product of cloneset sizes. To study raw recombination without the effects of thymic and clonal selection, out-of-frame nonproductive sequences were analyzed. TCRdb applied fastp at Q25 and MiXCR to the public reads, then kept only in-frame beta chains. For every CDR3 protein sequence, its rows merge into one entry that carries the most common genes and DNA. The V and J calls and clone size are TCRdb's, not the authors'. This sample gives under 350,000 distinct CDR3 sequences in total; just under 9.5% of them show up just once. The ten biggest clones cover about 7.1% of the sample.

In regard to this clonotype: Its binding antigen is unknown. Base qualities are missing; no much larger clone stands one base away.

Including cysteine and phenylalanine, the CDR3 has 15 amino acids. Of the read, only the CDR3 DNA is kept; its 45 bases are in frame from base 1. At the junction V is shortened by 7 bases and J by 9 bases, with 23 bases in between. For CDR1 and CDR2, the germline V gene lists SGDLS and YYNGEE. The sample was also reused in another study, on yellow fever vaccine responses in identical twins. Per that second paper: The authors reported that the T cell response to vaccination in identical twins appeared partly convergent and partly personalized. Focusing on identical twins, the study followed the T cell clones that responded to the vaccine, and did so with precision.

The TCR was taken from a woman younger than 30 in good health. The chain uses TRBV9 and TRBJ2-1; the D region is possibly TRBD1 or TRBD2, each matching across 5 bases. What was sequenced was CD8+ T cells sorted from blood. The DNA is as follows: TGTGCCAGCGGCTCTGGGGCTCTCCGGGACGCTGAGCAGTTCTTC. It translates as CASGSGALRDAEQFF.